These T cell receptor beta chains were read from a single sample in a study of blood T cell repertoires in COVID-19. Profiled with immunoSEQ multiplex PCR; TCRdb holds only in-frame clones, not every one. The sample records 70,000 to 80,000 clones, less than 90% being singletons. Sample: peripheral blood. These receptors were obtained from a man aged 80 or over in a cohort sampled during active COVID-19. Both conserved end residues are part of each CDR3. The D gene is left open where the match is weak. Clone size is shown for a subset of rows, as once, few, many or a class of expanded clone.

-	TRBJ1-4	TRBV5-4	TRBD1	CASSQNRGTNEKLFF	TGTGCCAGCAGCCAGAACAGGGGAACTAATGAAAAACTGTTTTTT
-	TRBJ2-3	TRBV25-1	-	CASRLTGADTQYF	TGTGCCAGCAGACTGACGGGGGCAGATACGCAGTATTTT
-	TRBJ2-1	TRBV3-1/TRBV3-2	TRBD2	CASSQDRGLAGAYSYNEQFF	TGTGCCAGCAGCCAAGATAGGGGACTAGCGGGGGCCTACTCCTACAATGAGCAGTTCTTC
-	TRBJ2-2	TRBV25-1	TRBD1	CASSGDRGPGGELFF	TGTGCCAGCAGTGGGGACAGGGGGCCAGGCGGGGAGCTGTTTTTT
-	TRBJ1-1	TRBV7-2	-	CASSLSAGNTEAFF	TGTGCCAGCAGCTTATCGGCAGGGAACACTGAAGCTTTCTTT
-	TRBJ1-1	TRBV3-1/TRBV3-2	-	CASSQLAGDTEAFF	TGTGCCAGCAGCCAACTCGCAGGGGACACTGAAGCTTTCTTT
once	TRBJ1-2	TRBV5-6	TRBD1	CASSTGTGDNYGYTF	TGTGCCAGCAGCACCGGGACAGGGGATAACTATGGCTACACCTTC
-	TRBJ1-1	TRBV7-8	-	CASSLTGNVEAFF	TGTGCCAGCAGCTTAACCGGGAACGTCGAAGCTTTCTTT
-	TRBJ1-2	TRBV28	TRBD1	CASSQPTGAYYGYTF	TGTGCCAGCAGTCAACCGACAGGGGCATACTATGGCTACACCTTC
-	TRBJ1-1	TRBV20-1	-	CSAPREHEAFF	TGCAGTGCCCCGAGGGAACATGAAGCTTTCTTT
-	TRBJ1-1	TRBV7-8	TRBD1	CASSSRQDRGRNAFF	TGTGCCAGCAGCTCCCGACAGGACAGGGGGCGAAATGCTTTCTTT
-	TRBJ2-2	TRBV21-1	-	CASSNSKNTGELFF	TGTGCCAGCAGCAATTCCAAGAACACCGGGGAGCTGTTTTTT
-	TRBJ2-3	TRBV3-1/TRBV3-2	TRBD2	CASSQDRLAGKDTQYF	TGTGCCAGCAGCCAAGATCGCCTAGCGGGGAAAGATACGCAGTATTTT
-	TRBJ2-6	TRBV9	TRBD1	CASRKTTGGSGANVLTF	TGTGCCAGCAGGAAAACTACAGGGGGTTCTGGGGCCAACGTCCTGACTTTC
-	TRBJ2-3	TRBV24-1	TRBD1	CATSSPRQGGTDTQYF	TGTGCCACCAGTTCCCCCCGACAGGGGGGCACAGATACGCAGTATTTT
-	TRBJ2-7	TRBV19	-	CASSYSRRDYEQYF	TGTGCCAGTAGCTACTCCAGGAGGGACTACGAGCAGTACTTC
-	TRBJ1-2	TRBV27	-	CASSLSGTIYGYTF	TGTGCCAGCAGTTTATCGGGCACAATCTATGGCTACACCTTC
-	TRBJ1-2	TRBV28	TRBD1	CASSLRWDRGTYGYTF	TGTGCCAGCAGCCTCCGGTGGGACAGGGGTACCTATGGCTACACCTTC
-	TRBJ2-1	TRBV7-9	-	CASTSLADYNEQFF	TGTGCCAGCACCTCCCTGGCTGACTACAATGAGCAGTTCTTC
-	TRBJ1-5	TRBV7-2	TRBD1	CASSPGTGDANQPQHF	TGTGCCAGCAGCCCTGGGACAGGGGACGCCAATCAGCCCCAGCATTTT
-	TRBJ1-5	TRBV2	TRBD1	CASSGQGGQPQHF	TGTGCCAGCAGTGGACAGGGGGGCCAGCCCCAGCATTTT
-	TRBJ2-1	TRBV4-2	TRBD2	CASSQGTSGVYNEQFF	TGTGCCAGCAGCCAAGGGACTAGCGGGGTCTACAATGAGCAGTTCTTC
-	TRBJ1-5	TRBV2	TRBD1	CASSGWTGSSNQPQHF	TGTGCCAGCAGTGGATGGACAGGGTCCAGCAATCAGCCCCAGCATTTT
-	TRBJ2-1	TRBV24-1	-	CATSDAGAGTNEQFF	TGTGCCACCAGTGATGCAGGGGCCGGGACGAATGAGCAGTTCTTC
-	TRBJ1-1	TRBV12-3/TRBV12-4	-	CASSFERISAFF	TGTGCCAGCAGTTTCGAGAGGATAAGCGCTTTCTTT
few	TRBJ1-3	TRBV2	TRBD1	CASSEAPSRGLSGNTIYF	TGTGCCAGCAGTGAAGCTCCGTCGAGGGGGCTCTCTGGAAACACCATATATTTT
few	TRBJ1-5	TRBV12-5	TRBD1	CASGLGTGEPQHF	TGTGCTAGTGGTTTGGGGACAGGGGAGCCCCAGCATTTT
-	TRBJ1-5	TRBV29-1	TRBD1	CSVGQGDQPQHF	TGCAGCGTAGGACAGGGCGATCAGCCCCAGCATTTT
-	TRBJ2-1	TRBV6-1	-	CASSERESLSSEQFF	TGTGCCAGCAGTGAACGAGAATCCCTCAGTAGCGAGCAGTTCTTC
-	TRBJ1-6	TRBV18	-	CASSPIPPQGYNSPLHF	TGTGCCAGCTCACCGATCCCCCCGCAGGGCTATAATTCACCCCTCCACTTT
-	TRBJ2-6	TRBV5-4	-	CASSPDLAPGANVLTF	TGTGCCAGCAGCCCGGACTTGGCCCCTGGGGCCAACGTCCTGACTTTC
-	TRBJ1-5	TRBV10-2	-	CASKAAGAATQHF	TGCGCCAGCAAAGCCGCAGGGGCCGCGACCCAGCATTTT
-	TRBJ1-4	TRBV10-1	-	CASSDPREKLFF	TGCGCCAGCAGTGACCCGAGAGAAAAACTGTTTTTT
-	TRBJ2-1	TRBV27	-	CASSSTEGHSYNEQFF	TGTGCCAGCAGTTCCACGGAGGGTCATTCCTACAATGAGCAGTTCTTC
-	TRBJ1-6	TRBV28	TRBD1	CASSSEGGWSYNSPLHF	TGTGCCAGCAGTTCAGAAGGGGGCTGGTCCTATAATTCACCCCTCCACTTT
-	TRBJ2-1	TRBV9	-	CASSVSGAGATNEQFF	TGTGCCAGCAGCGTGAGCGGGGCAGGGGCAACCAATGAGCAGTTCTTC
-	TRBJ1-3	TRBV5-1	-	CASTEGPGNTIYF	TGCGCCAGTACCGAGGGTCCTGGAAACACCATATATTTT
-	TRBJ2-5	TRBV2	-	CASSEQQETQYF	TGTGCCAGCAGTGAACAGCAAGAGACCCAGTACTTC
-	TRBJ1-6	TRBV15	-	CATSGRGSYNSPLHF	TGTGCCACCAGCGGCCGGGGCTCCTATAATTCACCCCTCCACTTT
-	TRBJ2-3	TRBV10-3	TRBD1	CAISESTGANTDTQYF	TGTGCCATCAGTGAGTCAACAGGGGCCAACACAGATACGCAGTATTTT
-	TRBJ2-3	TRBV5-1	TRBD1	CASSLQGVPTDTQYF	TGCGCCAGCAGCCTACAGGGGGTCCCCACAGATACGCAGTATTTT
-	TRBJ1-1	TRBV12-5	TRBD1	CASGLVVDRVGLAEAFF	TGTGCTAGTGGTTTGGTTGTGGACAGGGTGGGTTTGGCTGAAGCTTTCTTT
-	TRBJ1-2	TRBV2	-	CASISQGWGYTF	TGTGCCAGCATTTCACAGGGATGGGGCTACACCTTC
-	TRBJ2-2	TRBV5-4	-	CASSLTVRAYTGELFF	TGTGCCAGCAGCTTGACGGTGCGGGCATACACCGGGGAGCTGTTTTTT
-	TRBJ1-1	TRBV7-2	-	CASSLTTATEAFF	TGTGCCAGCAGCTTAACTACGGCCACTGAAGCTTTCTTT
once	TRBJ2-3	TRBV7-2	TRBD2	CASGASGGPSVDTQYF	TGTGCCAGCGGGGCTAGCGGGGGGCCCTCCGTAGATACGCAGTATTTT
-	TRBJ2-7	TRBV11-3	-	CASSLAGRNEQYF	TGTGCCAGCAGCTTAGCAGGTCGGAACGAGCAGTACTTC
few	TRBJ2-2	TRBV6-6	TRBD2	CASSRSRLASPGELFF	TGTGCCAGCAGCCGATCCCGACTAGCCTCCCCCGGGGAGCTGTTTTTT
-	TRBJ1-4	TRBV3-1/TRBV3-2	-	CASSQGGLVLFF	TGTGCCAGCAGCCAAGGAGGATTGGTGCTGTTTTTT
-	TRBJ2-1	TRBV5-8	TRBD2	CASSLTSGGDEQFF	TGTGCCAGCAGCTTAACTAGCGGGGGAGATGAGCAGTTCTTC
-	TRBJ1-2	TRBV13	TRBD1	CASSDRGGGYTF	TGTGCCAGCAGCGACAGGGGAGGCGGCTACACCTTC
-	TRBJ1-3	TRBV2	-	CASKTDSGNTIYF	TGTGCCAGCAAGACAGACTCTGGAAACACCATATATTTT
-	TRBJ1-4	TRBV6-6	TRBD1	CASSLEPRQGSNEKLFF	TGTGCCAGCAGTCTTGAACCCCGACAGGGGTCTAATGAAAAACTGTTTTTT
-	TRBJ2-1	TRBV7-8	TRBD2	CASSDRTSGGAKFVSEQFF	TGTGCCAGCAGCGATCGAACTAGCGGGGGGGCGAAATTTGTTAGTGAGCAGTTCTTC
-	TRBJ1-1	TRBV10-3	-	CAISEPRPQGNTEAFF	TGTGCCATCAGTGAGCCTAGACCACAGGGGAACACTGAAGCTTTCTTT
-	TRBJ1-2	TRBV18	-	CASSPSQGSYGYTF	TGTGCCAGCTCACCATCGCAGGGGTCCTATGGCTACACCTTC
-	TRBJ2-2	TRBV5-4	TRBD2	CAGTSGTPGTGELFF	TGTGCGGGGACTAGCGGGACCCCGGGCACCGGGGAGCTGTTTTTT
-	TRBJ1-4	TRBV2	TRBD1	CASRTGAAPTNEKLFF	TGTGCCAGCAGAACAGGGGCCGCCCCAACTAATGAAAAACTGTTTTTT